This entry lists 14 T cell receptor beta chains sequenced from one sample in a study of T cell responses to AZD1222 COVID-19 vaccine. Sequencing was performed with immunoSEQ multiplex PCR; in TCRdb, only in-frame clones are kept and a portion is missing. The sample has 150,000 or so clones; about 92% are singletons. The sequencing used peripheral blood, collected on day 0 of AZD1222 vaccination. The receptors were gathered from an adult in good health.

The chain links TRBV5-4 to TRBJ1-2; D gene ambiguous. The CDR3 consists of 13 residues. V was shortened by 6 bases and J by 4 bases, with 13 bases between the two germline ends. CDR1 is SGHNT, CDR2 YYREEE, per germline (reference sequence). The CDR3 loop is CASTYGERYGYTF. The CDR3 nucleotides are TGTGCCAGCACCTACGGGGAGCGCTATGGCTACACCTTC.

The V gene is TRBV5-1, the J gene TRBJ2-3, with 8 nucleotides matching TRBD2. Germline CDR1 SGHRS, CDR2 YFSETQ. The CDR3 is 14 amino acids. Trimming at V came to 5 bases and at J to 5 bases, leaving 7 bases not matched to a gene. The CDR3 reads CASSWRGALDTQYF. Written as DNA, the CDR3 is TGCGCCAGCAGTTGGCGGGGGGCCCTAGATACGCAGTATTTT.

The genes are TRBV19 and TRBJ1-2; D may be TRBD1 (5 bases). Trimming shortened V by 7 bases and J by 0 bases, and 21 bases separated the two germline ends. CDR1 is LNHDA and CDR2 is SQIVND in the germline V gene (reference sequence). The CDR3 contains 17 residues. The CDR3 loop is CASTSQGGRLTNYGYTF. CDR3 nucleotides: TGTGCCAGTACCTCCCAGGGAGGGAGGCTCACTAACTATGGCTACACCTTC. Supplemented by reference TRBV19 and TRBJ1-2, the full variable domain reads DGGITQSPKYLFRKEGQNVTLSCEQNLNHDAMYWYRQDPGQGLRLIYYSQIVNDFQKGDIAEGYSVSREKKESFPLTVTSAQKNPTAFYLCASTSQGGRLTNYGYTFGSGTRLTVV.

The chain has TRBV29-1 and TRBJ1-1; D is possibly TRBD1 (5 bases). Looked up from germline, CDR1 is SQVTM and CDR2 is ANQGSEA. The V end was cut by 7 bases, the J end by 0 bases, with 12 bases between. CDR3 size: 13 residues. Here the CDR3 reads CSAHGGVNTEAFF. CDR3 DNA sequence: TGCAGCGCCCACGGGGGGGTGAACACTGAAGCTTTCTTT.

The chain links TRBV6-5 to TRBJ1-3; the D gene is possibly TRBD1 (5 bases). The CDR3 is made up of 16 amino acids. The V end lost 4 bases, the J end lost 0 bases, and 13 bases lay between the germline ends. Germline CDR1 and CDR2: MNHEY and SVGAGI. Here the CDR3 reads CASSLLGTGSGNTIYF. In nucleotides, the CDR3 is TGTGCCAGCAGTTTGTTAGGGACCGGCTCTGGAAACACCATATATTTT.

The chain is built from TRBV6-2 or TRBV6-3 and TRBJ2-5, with 8 bases fitting TRBD2. In germline, CDR1 is MNHEY, CDR2 SVGEGT. The CDR3 is 14 amino acids. J lost 5 bases, V lost 2 bases, and 4 bases had no gene match. The CDR3 DNA follows: TGTGCCAGCAGTTACATCGGGGGGGTGGAGACCCAGTACTTC. As protein: CASSYIGGVETQYF.

This clone was picked up a small number of times. The chain has TRBV3-1 (or the pseudogene TRBV3-2) and TRBJ1-4, with unresolved D. V lost 0 bases and J 0 bases, leaving 11 bases between the germline ends. The CDR3 spans 17 residues. CDR1 and CDR2 from the germline V gene are LGHDT and YNNKEL (reference sequence). DNA of the CDR3: TGTGCCAGCAGCCAAGATTTTCAGACGGCAACTAATGAAAAACTGTTTTTT. This translates into CASSQDFQTATNEKLFF.

This clone was recorded only once. The J gene is TRBJ1-4, the V gene TRBV28; possibly TRBD1 for D (6 bases). The CDR3 loop spans 15 amino acids. The ends were cut back, 8 bases at V and 4 bases at J, with 17 bases in the middle. Germline CDR1 is MDHEN and CDR2 is SYDVKM. In DNA, the CDR3 is TGTGCCAGCCGAACCACAGGGCCTGGTAATGAAAAACTGTTTTTT. Protein product: CASRTTGPGNEKLFF.

The chain carries TRBV30 and TRBJ2-7; 9 bases map to TRBD1. The V segment lost 2 bases and the J segment 0 bases; nucleotides outside the gene matches: 2. Germline V gives CDR1 GTSNPN, CDR2 SVGIG (reference sequence). The CDR3 is made up of 14 amino acids. This CDR3 reads CAWSRDRASYEQYF. The CDR3, as DNA: TGTGCCTGGAGTCGGGACAGGGCCTCCTACGAGCAGTACTTC.

This clone was counted once. The chain employs TRBV5-1 and TRBJ2-3; 7 positions match TRBD1. This CDR3 comprises 14 residues. J lost 2 bases, V lost 6 bases, and 6 bases had no gene match. Germline V CDR1 and CDR2: SGHRS, YFSETQ. The CDR3 region is CASIPGQYTDTQYF. DNA for the CDR3: TGCGCCAGCATCCCGGGACAGTACACAGATACGCAGTATTTT.

The J gene is TRBJ2-7, the V gene TRBV2; D not certain. The CDR3 is 12 residues long. CDR1 and CDR2 from the germline V gene are SNHLY and FYNNEI. The ends were cut back, 2 bases at V and 3 bases at J, with 5 bases in the middle. CDR3 coding DNA: TGTGCCAGCAGTGAAAACAGCTACGAGCAGTACTTC. Protein sequence: CASSENSYEQYF.

This sequence joins TRBV12-3 or TRBV12-4 and TRBJ1-2; D gene uncertain. The CDR3 is 11 residues long. V lost 3 bases, J lost 6 bases, and 5 bases lay in between. CDR3 sequence (DNA): TGTGCCAGCAGTTTTAGTAATGGCTACACCTTC. Its protein product is CASSFSNGYTF.

The chain links TRBV2 to TRBJ1-1, with D tentatively TRBD1 (6 bases). Per germline, CDR1 SNHLY and CDR2 FYNNEI. The V and J ends lost 4 bases and 10 bases respectively, with 16 bases between them. This CDR3 spans 13 amino acids. The CDR3 is CASSVHREQRAFF. The CDR3 bases are TGTGCCAGCAGTGTCCACAGGGAACAAAGAGCTTTCTTT.

V and J are TRBV18 and TRBJ1-5, with a weak D call TRBD1 (5 bases). Germline V gene sequence: CDR1 KGHSH, CDR2 LQKENI. This CDR3 spans 14 amino acids. V lost 6 bases and J lost 7, with 16 bases in between. The DNA for the CDR3 is TGTGCCAGCTCCCCTAGGGAGGGGAACCAGCCCCAGCATTTT. It specifies CASSPREGNQPQHF.